This T cell receptor (beta chain) was captured in a study of cytomegalovirus exposure and HLA in healthy donors. Concerning this clone: No antigen is known for it. Compared with germline, one end of the junction differs, possibly owing to a read error.

Study results and limitations: There were about 160 TCR beta chains listed as cytomegalovirus-associated.

This CDR3 has 16 residues. Germline V gene lookup returns CDR1 SSHAT and CDR2 FNYEAQ (reference sequence). Amplification used 60 Vbeta primers and 13 Jbeta primers. Using immunoSEQ multiplex PCR, the repertoire was profiled, and TCRdb retains in-frame clones only, with some absent. The sample contains fewer than 250,000 clones, about 70% of which appear only once. Sequencing was carried out using PBMCs. The chain combines TRBV7-7 with TRBJ2-1; 14 nucleotides line up with TRBD2. The clonotype originates from a young woman in good health and CMV-seronegative. CDR3 loop: CASSPTSGGARNEQFF. The CDR3 DNA reads as TGTGCTAGCAGCCCGACTAGCGGGGGGGCCCGCAATGAGCAGTTCTTC.